Sequencing of this T cell receptor beta chain was carried out in a study of CD8 T cells in ankylosing spondylitis. Study findings and constraints: Seemingly distinctive of ankylosing spondylitis blood was a TCR beta motif formed by eight highly homologous variants. Prior literature has documented some motif variants in synovial fluid and blood from reactive arthritis. It was reported that disease-linked clones were significantly enriched in matched ankylosing spondylitis synovial fluid.

Making use of molecular barcodes, quantitative 5'-RACE generated TCR beta libraries. MiXCR, run by TCRdb on the 5' RACE reads, gives a single entry per CDR3 protein. The sample gives a few hundred thousand distinct CDR3 sequences, roughly a tenth of which show up once; around 7% is in the top ten. Ten or more counts support this clonotype. Its antigen remains unidentified. V was cut by 7 bases and J by 5 bases, with 10 bases left in between. In germline, CDR1 is MDHEN, CDR2 SYDVKM. This CDR3 region has 12 residues. V gene TRBV28 combines with J gene TRBJ2-3; TRBD1 is a possible D gene (5 bases). Sequencing was performed on blood, either unsorted or a sorted T cell fraction (not recorded which). The receptor was isolated from a male donor with ankylosing spondylitis or in good health (not recorded which). CDR3 amino acids: CASTRTQDTQYF. The CDR3 DNA follows: TGTGCCAGCACACGGACACAAGATACGCAGTATTTT.